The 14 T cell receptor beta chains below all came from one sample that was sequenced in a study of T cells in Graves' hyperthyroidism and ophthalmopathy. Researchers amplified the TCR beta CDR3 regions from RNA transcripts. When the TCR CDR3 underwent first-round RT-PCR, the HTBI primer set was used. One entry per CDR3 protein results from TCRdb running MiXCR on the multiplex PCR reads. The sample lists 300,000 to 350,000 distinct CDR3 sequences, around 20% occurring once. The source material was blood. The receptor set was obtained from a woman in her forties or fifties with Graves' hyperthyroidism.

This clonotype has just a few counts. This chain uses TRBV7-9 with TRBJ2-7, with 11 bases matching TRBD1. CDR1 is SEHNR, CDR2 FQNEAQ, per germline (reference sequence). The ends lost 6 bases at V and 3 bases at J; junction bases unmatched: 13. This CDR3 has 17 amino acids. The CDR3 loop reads CASRPTGTGGQIYEQYF. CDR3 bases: TGTGCCAGCAGGCCTACCGGGACAGGGGGACAAATCTACGAGCAGTACTTC.

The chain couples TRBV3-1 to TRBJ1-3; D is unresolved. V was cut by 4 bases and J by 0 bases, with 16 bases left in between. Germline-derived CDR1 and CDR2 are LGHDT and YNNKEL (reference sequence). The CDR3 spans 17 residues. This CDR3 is CASSPFAIGVSGNTIYF. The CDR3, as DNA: TGTGCCAGCAGCCCCTTCGCGATCGGGGTCTCTGGAAACACCATATATTTT.

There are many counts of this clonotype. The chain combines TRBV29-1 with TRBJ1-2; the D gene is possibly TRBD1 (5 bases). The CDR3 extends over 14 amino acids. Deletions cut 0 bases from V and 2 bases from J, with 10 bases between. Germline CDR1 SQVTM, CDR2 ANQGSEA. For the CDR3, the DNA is TGCAGCGTTGAAGATCCGGGGCAGAACTATGGCTACACCTTC. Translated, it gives CSVEDPGQNYGYTF.

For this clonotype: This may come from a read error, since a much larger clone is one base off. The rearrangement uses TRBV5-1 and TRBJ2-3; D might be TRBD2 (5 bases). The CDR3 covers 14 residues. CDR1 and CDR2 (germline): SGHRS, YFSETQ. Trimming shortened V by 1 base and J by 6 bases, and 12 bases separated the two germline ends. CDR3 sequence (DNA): TGCGCCAGCAGCTTGAGAGGGTTTCCCGATACGCAGTATTTT. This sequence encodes CASSLRGFPDTQYF.

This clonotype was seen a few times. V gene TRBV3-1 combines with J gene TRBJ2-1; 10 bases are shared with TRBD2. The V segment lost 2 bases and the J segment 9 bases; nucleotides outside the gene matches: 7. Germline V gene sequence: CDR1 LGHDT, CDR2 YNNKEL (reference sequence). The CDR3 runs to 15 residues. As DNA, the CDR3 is TGTGCCAGCAGCCAAAGGCAGCGGGGGGGCAGTGAGCAGTTCTTC. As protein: CASSQRQRGGSEQFF.

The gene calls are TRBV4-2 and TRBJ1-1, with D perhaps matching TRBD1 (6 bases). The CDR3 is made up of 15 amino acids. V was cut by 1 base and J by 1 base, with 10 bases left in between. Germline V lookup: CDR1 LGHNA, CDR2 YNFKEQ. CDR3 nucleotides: TGTGCCAGCAGCCAAGGGGGGCAGGGGAACACTGAAGCTTTCTTT. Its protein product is CASSQGGQGNTEAFF.

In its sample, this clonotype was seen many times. The CDR3 is CASSGGALNNEQFF. DNA for the CDR3: TGTGCCAGCAGTGGCGGGGCTTTAAACAATGAGCAGTTCTTC. The chain employs TRBV28 and TRBJ2-1, with D possibly matching TRBD2 (6 bases). CDR1 and CDR2 from the germline V gene are MDHEN and SYDVKM. The V end was cut by 5 bases, the J end by 5 bases, with 13 bases between. The CDR3 spans 14 residues.

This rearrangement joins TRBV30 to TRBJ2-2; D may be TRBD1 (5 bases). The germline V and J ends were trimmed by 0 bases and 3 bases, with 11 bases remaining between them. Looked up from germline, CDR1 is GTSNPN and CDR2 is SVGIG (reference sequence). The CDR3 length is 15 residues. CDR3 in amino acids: CAWSVQDIDTGELFF. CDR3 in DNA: TGTGCCTGGAGTGTACAGGACATCGACACCGGGGAGCTGTTTTTT.

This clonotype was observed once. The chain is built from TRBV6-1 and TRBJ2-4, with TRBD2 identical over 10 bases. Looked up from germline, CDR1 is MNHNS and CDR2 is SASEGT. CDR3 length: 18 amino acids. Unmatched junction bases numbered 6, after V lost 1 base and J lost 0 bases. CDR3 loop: CASSEEVAGGGAKNIQYF. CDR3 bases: TGTGCCAGCAGTGAAGAGGTAGCGGGGGGCGGAGCCAAAAACATTCAGTACTTC.

CDR3 loop: CASSLDTSRNSPLHF. The DNA of the CDR3 is TGTGCCAGCAGTTTAGACACGAGTCGTAATTCACCCCTCCACTTT. The rearrangement joins TRBV27 to TRBJ1-6; D not certain. V shed 2 bases and J shed 6 bases, with 11 bases lying between them. The CDR3 sequence is 15 residues long. Per the germline V gene, CDR1 is MNHEY and CDR2 is SMNVEV (reference sequence).

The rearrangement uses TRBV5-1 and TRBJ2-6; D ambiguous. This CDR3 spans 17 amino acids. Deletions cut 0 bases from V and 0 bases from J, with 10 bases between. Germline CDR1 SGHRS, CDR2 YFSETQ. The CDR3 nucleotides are TGCGCCAGCAGCTTGGCAGCCAGAAACTCTGGGGCCAACGTCCTGACTTTC. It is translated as CASSLAARNSGANVLTF.

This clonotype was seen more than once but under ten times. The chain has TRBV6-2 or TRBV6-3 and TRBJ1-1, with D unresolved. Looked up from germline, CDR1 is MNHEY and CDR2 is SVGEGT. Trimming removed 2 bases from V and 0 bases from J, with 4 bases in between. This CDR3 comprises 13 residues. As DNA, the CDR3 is TGTGCCAGCAGTTACGCGTTGAACACTGAAGCTTTCTTT. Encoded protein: CASSYALNTEAFF.

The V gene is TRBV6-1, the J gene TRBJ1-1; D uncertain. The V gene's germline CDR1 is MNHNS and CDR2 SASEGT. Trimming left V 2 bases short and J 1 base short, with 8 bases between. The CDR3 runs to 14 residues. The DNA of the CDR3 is TGTGCCAGCAGTGAACATTCGGCGAACACTGAAGCTTTCTTT. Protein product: CASSEHSANTEAFF.

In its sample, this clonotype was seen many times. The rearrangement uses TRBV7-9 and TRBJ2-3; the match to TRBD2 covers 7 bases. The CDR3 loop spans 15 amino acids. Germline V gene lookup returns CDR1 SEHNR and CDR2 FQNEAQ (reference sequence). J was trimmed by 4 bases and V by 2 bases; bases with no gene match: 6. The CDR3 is CASSLRGRAADTQYF. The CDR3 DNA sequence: TGTGCCAGCAGCTTACGGGGGAGGGCCGCAGATACGCAGTATTTT. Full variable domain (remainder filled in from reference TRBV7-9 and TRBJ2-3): DTGVSQNPRHKITKRGQNVTFRCDPISEHNRLYWYRQTLGQGPEFLTYFQNEAQLEKSRLLSDRFSAERPKGSFSTLEIQRTEQGDSAMYLCASSLRGRAADTQYFGPGTRLTVL.